This entry lists 21 T cell receptor beta chains sequenced from one sample in a study of Graves' ophthalmopathy and Graves' hyperthyroidism. For repertoire sequencing, the TCR beta CDR3 regions were amplified from RNA transcripts. HTBI primers were employed in first-round RT-PCR, then a second-round multiplex PCR followed. TCRdb processed the multiplex PCR reads anew with MiXCR; each CDR3 protein has one entry. The data show a few hundred thousand distinct CDR3 sequences, roughly 15% seen once. Sequencing was carried out using peripheral blood. These receptors originate from an adult woman with stable Graves' hyperthyroidism.

About this clonotype: Compared with germline, one end of the junction differs, possibly owing to a read error. This chain uses TRBV4-1 with TRBJ2-4; D is perhaps TRBD2 (6 bases). Germline V CDR1 and CDR2: MGHRA, YSYEKL. The CDR3 is 20 residues long. The CDR3 bases are TGCGCCAGCAGCCAAGAGACCGGGACTGAATTCATAATAGCCAAAAACATTAAGTACTTC. Translating it yields CASSQETGTEFIIAKNIKYF.

As regards this clonotype: This sequence may be a read error, since a much larger clone differs from it by one base. The chain couples TRBV10-2 to TRBJ2-7, with TRBD1 matching over 8 bases. The J segment lost 4 bases and the V segment lost 11 bases, leaving 13 bases of the junction unmatched. From germline, CDR1 is WSHSY and CDR2 SAAADI. The CDR3 totals 14 residues. This CDR3 reads CAPIQTGVKYEQYF. CDR3 nucleotides: TGCGCCCCCATTCAGACAGGGGTAAAATACGAGCAGTACTTC.

The sample holds many counts of this clonotype. CDR3 sequence: CASSVARGGETQYF. The DNA for the CDR3 is TGTGCCAGCAGCGTAGCAAGGGGTGGAGAGACCCAGTACTTC. The J gene is TRBJ2-5, the V gene TRBV9; possibly TRBD1 for D (5 bases). The CDR3 covers 14 residues. With 0 bases removed from V and 4 bases from J, the gap between germline ends came to 10 bases. Germline-derived CDR1 and CDR2 are SGDLS and YYNGEE.

This clonotype has at least ten counts. The CDR3 here is CASRDTGTGSYEQYF. The CDR3 coding sequence is TGTGCCAGCAGGGACACCGGGACAGGGTCATACGAGCAGTACTTC. The chain joins TRBV6-1 to TRBJ2-7, with TRBD1 matching over 9 bases. CDR1 and CDR2 from the germline V gene are MNHNS and SASEGT. The CDR3 runs to 15 residues. The V segment lost 6 bases and the J segment 4 bases; nucleotides outside the gene matches: 10.

In its sample, this clonotype was seen a few times. One end of the junction fails to match germline, which may point to a read error. V and J are TRBV5-1 and TRBJ2-5; 8 nucleotides agree with TRBD1. The CDR3 covers 15 residues. Germline assignment: CDR1 SGHRS and CDR2 YFSETQ. In nucleotides, the CDR3 is TGCGCCAGCACCCAGACAGGGGCGGACCAAGAGACCAAGTACTTC. It encodes CASTQTGADQETKYF.

This clonotype has ten or more counts. The CDR3 nucleotides read TGTGCCAGCAGTTACGTGGGACAGCCGAACACTGAAGCTTTCTTT. Translation gives CASSYVGQPNTEAFF. The rearrangement links TRBV6-5 to TRBJ1-1; 7 bases line up with TRBD1. With 2 bases clipped from V and 1 base from J, the junction kept 4 bases outside the gene matches. The CDR3 is 15 amino acids. Germline CDR1 is MNHEY and CDR2 is SVGAGI.

Notes on this clonotype: The CDR3 ends on some other residue instead of the conserved phenylalanine or tryptophan, so this is likely a read error. This chain links TRBV6-1 with TRBJ2-2; 7 nucleotides match TRBD1. CDR3 length: 14 residues. Looked up from germline, CDR1 is MNHNS and CDR2 is SASEGT. V dropped 10 bases and J dropped 6; count of bases not matched to a gene: 11. The CDR3 DNA is TGTGCCACCAGCCTGGACAGGTCGGCCGGGGAGCTGTTTTTG. Its translation is CATSLDRSAGELFL.

This clonotype has ten or more counts. The rearrangement joins TRBV6-1 to TRBJ2-7, with a possible D match to TRBD1 (6 bases). The CDR3 spans 12 residues. The germline V gene encodes CDR1 MNHNS and CDR2 SASEGT. V lost 5 bases and J 1 base, leaving 6 bases between the germline ends. CDR3 DNA: TGTGCCAGCAGTACAGGGTCCTACGAGCAGTACTTC. This encodes CASSTGSYEQYF.

This clonotype was seen many times. V is TRBV11-2 and J is TRBJ2-7, with 10 bases matching TRBD1. CDR1 and CDR2 (germline): SGHAT, FQNNGV. J gave up 3 bases and V 5 bases, and 7 bases lay outside the gene matches. The CDR3 spans 15 residues. The CDR3 loop reads CASSRGGQGSYEQYF. The CDR3 nucleotides read TGTGCCAGCAGCCGAGGGGGACAGGGGAGCTACGAGCAGTACTTC.

This clonotype was counted many times. The chain uses TRBV6-1 and TRBJ2-6; no firm D call. The CDR3 extends over 13 amino acids. From germline, CDR1 is MNHNS and CDR2 SASEGT. V was trimmed by 10 bases and J by 3 bases, leaving 10 bases between them. CDR3 DNA: TGTGCCACCCACGGTGGTGGGGCCAACGTCCTGACTTTC. As protein: CATHGGGANVLTF.

This clonotype appeared many times. V and J are TRBV15 and TRBJ2-2, with 7 positions matching TRBD1. This CDR3 is built from 15 residues. The junction had 3 bases not matched to a gene; V was cut back by 1 base and J by 4 bases. Germline V gives CDR1 LNHNV, CDR2 YYDKDF (reference sequence). CDR3 protein: CATSRVGGSTGELFF. DNA of the CDR3: TGTGCCACCAGCAGAGTAGGGGGCAGCACCGGGGAGCTGTTTTTT.

This clonotype was counted at least ten times. V gene TRBV12-3 or TRBV12-4 combines with J gene TRBJ1-5; D is undetermined. Between the trimmed V and J ends, which lost 5 bases and 7 bases, there was a span of 18 bases. There are 15 residues in the CDR3. Written as DNA, the CDR3 is TGTGCCAGCAGTGTTTCAGGATCAGGATTCCAGCCCCAGCATTTT. Translated, it gives CASSVSGSGFQPQHF.

This chain links TRBV7-9 with TRBJ2-2; TRBD2 matches at 9 bases. The CDR3 extends over 14 amino acids. The ends lost 4 bases at V and 5 bases at J; junction bases unmatched: 2. CDR1 and CDR2 from the germline V gene are SEHNR and FQNEAQ (reference sequence). The CDR3 protein is CASSYSGSTGELFF. As DNA, the CDR3 is TGTGCCAGCAGCTATAGCGGGAGTACCGGGGAGCTGTTTTTT.

This clonotype showed up many times. This chain uses TRBV20-1 with TRBJ1-1; D remains ambiguous. Germline V CDR1 and CDR2: DFQATT, SNEGSKA (reference sequence). The CDR3 runs to 16 residues. The V end was cut by 5 bases, the J end by 1 base, with 20 bases between. The CDR3 nucleotides are TGCAGTGCTGACGGGGTCGGCCTACCTTCGAACACTGAAGCTTTCTTT. Translating gives CSADGVGLPSNTEAFF.

This clonotype has a count of ten or more. The chain carries TRBV28 and TRBJ2-7; 9 bases agree with TRBD1. Germline V gene lookup returns CDR1 MDHEN and CDR2 SYDVKM. This CDR3 has 13 amino acids. Losses at the gene ends were 5 bases for V and 9 bases for J; bases not matched to a gene: 8. CDR3 sequence: CASSRQGEVVQYF. The CDR3 DNA sequence: TGTGCCAGCAGTCGACAGGGGGAGGTAGTGCAGTACTTC.

The chain is built from TRBV4-1 and TRBJ2-5, with 7 bases that match TRBD2. CDR3 length equals 15 residues. After removal of 3 bases from V and 5 bases from J, the junction contained 9 bases not matched to a gene. From germline, CDR1 is MGHRA and CDR2 YSYEKL. The CDR3 sequence: CASSHPVGRAETQYF. CDR3 sequence (DNA): TGCGCCAGCAGCCACCCCGTGGGGAGGGCGGAGACCCAGTACTTC.

In this sample, this clonotype turned up many times. This chain uses TRBV4-1 with TRBJ2-7; the match to TRBD1 covers 9 bases. The J segment lost 3 bases and the V segment lost 0 bases, leaving 6 bases of the junction unmatched. Per the germline V gene, CDR1 is MGHRA and CDR2 is YSYEKL. There are 16 residues in the CDR3. The DNA of the CDR3 is TGCGCCAGCAGCCAAGATCGAGGGACAGGGCTCTACGAGCAGTACTTC. Translation gives CASSQDRGTGLYEQYF.

About this clonotype itself: A much larger clonotype is one base distant, so this may be a read error. V is TRBV7-2 and J is TRBJ2-4, with 9 bases lining up with TRBD1. From germline, CDR1 is SGHTA and CDR2 FQGNSA. The CDR3 extends over 15 amino acids. The CDR3 reads CASSPFTGGTNIRYF. For the CDR3, the DNA is TGTGCCAGCAGCCCTTTTACAGGGGGCACAAACATTCGGTACTTC.

The V and J genes are TRBV12-3 or TRBV12-4 and TRBJ1-2; D perhaps matches TRBD1 (5 bases). The CDR3 contains 13 residues. The CDR3 DNA follows: TGTCCCAACAGTTTACCCGGGGGCTATGGCTACACCTTC. It yields the protein CPNSLPGGYGYTF.

This clonotype was recorded at least ten times. V is TRBV20-1 and J is TRBJ2-7; 7 bases map to TRBD2. This CDR3 has 13 residues. The V gene end was trimmed by 3 bases and the J gene end by 4 bases; junction bases not matched to a gene: 6. CDR1 is DFQATT, CDR2 SNEGSKA, per germline (reference sequence). The CDR3 spells CSARGGSEYEQYF. The CDR3 DNA is TGCAGTGCTAGGGGAGGGTCGGAATACGAGCAGTACTTC.

This clonotype was recorded many times. This sequence joins TRBV29-1 and TRBJ1-2, with no clear D. The CDR3 consists of 11 residues. Trimming shortened V by 7 bases and J by 7 bases, and 13 bases separated the two germline ends. Germline V gene sequence: CDR1 SQVTM, CDR2 ANQGSEA. The CDR3 nucleotides are TGCAGCGCTTATACTTCGTCTGGCTACACCTTC. It encodes CSAYTSSGYTF. Complete variable domain (other parts from reference TRBV29-1 and TRBJ1-2): SAVISQKPSRDICQRGTSLTIQCQVDSQVTMMFWYRQQPGQSLTLIATANQGSEATYESGFVIDKFPISRPNLTFSTLTVSNMSPEDSSIYLCSAYTSSGYTFGSGTRLTVV.